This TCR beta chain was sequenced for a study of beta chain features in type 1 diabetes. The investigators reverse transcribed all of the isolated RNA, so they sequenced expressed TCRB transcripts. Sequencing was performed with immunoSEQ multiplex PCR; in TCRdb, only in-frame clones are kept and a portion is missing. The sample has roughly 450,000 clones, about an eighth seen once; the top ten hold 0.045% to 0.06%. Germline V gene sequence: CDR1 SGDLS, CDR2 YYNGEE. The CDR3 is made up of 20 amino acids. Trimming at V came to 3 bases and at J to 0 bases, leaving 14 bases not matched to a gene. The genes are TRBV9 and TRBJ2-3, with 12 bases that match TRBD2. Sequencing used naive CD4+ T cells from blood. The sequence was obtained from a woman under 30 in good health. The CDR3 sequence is CASSEGGLAGIIASTDTQYF. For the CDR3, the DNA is TGTGCCAGCAGCGAGGGAGGACTAGCGGGAATAATAGCCAGCACAGATACGCAGTATTTT.